In its sample, the clone carrying this TCR beta chain was seen a few times. Its antigen is as yet unknown. The sample has other DNA sequences that encode this CDR3 too. The entry originates in a study of immune cell composition in non-small cell lung cancer. Study-wide points: Tumour-reactive clones were not shown to match dominant in vivo tumour clones. Clones >0.5% enriched in tumour were rarer in adenocarcinoma (around 35%) than squamous (approximately 80%). Tumour TCR-beta clonality showed no significant link to smoking pack-years.

Using immunoSEQ multiplex PCR, the repertoire was profiled, and TCRdb retains in-frame clones only, with some absent. This sample carries more than 1,500 clones, 77% of them seen once, and the ten largest clones take about 10%. The trim removed 7 bases at V and 3 bases at J, leaving 17 bases unmatched. The CDR3 has 17 residues. Per germline, CDR1 SGHAT and CDR2 FQNNGV. Normal lung was sampled as far from the tumour as possible, at least 3 cm. Frozen unsorted single-cell suspensions supplied the genomic DNA. V and J are TRBV11-2 and TRBJ1-1; TRBD1 matches at 7 bases. The sequence derives from a human donor with non-small cell lung cancer. The sequenced sample was non-adjacent lung tissue. The CDR3 here is CASTISLAGTVDTEAFF. CDR3 nucleotides: TGTGCCAGCACCATATCACTGGCGGGGACAGTGGACACTGAAGCTTTCTTT.